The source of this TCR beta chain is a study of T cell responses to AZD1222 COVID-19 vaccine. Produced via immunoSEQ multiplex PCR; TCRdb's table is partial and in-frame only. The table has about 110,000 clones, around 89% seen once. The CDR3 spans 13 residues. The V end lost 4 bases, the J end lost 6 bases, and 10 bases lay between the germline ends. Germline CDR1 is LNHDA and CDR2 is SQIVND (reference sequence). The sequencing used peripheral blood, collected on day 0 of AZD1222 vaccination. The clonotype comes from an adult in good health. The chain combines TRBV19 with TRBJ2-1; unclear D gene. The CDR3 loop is CASSKNAVNEQFF. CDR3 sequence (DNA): TGTGCCAGTAGTAAGAACGCCGTCAATGAGCAGTTCTTC.